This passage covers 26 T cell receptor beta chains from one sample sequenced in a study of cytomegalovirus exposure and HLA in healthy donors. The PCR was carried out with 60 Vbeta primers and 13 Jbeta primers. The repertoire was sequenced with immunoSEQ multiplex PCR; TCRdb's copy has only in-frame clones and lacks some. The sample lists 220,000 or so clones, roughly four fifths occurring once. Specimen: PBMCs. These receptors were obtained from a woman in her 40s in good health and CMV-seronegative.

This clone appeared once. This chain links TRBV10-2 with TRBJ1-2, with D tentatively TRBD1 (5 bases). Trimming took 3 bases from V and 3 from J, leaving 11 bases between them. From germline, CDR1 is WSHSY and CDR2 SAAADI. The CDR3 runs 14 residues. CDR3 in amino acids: CASSDGGRHYGYTF. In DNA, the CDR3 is TGCGCCAGCAGTGATGGGGGGAGGCACTATGGCTACACCTTC.

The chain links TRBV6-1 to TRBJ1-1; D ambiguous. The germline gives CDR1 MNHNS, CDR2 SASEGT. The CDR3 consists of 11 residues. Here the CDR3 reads CGARRGTEAFF. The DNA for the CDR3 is TGTGGGGCCCGACGGGGAACTGAAGCTTTCTTT.

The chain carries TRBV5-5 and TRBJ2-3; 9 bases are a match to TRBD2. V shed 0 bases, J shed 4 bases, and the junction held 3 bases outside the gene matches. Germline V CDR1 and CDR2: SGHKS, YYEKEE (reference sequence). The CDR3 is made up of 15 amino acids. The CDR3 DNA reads TGTGCCAGCAGCTTGGTTCTAGCGGGATCAGATACGCAGTATTTT. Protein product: CASSLVLAGSDTQYF.

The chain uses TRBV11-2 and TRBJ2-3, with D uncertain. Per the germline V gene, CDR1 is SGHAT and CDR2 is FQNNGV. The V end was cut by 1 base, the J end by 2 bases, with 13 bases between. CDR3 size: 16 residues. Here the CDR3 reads CASSLVLNSHTDTQYF. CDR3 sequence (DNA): TGTGCCAGCAGCTTAGTACTTAATTCCCACACAGATACGCAGTATTTT.

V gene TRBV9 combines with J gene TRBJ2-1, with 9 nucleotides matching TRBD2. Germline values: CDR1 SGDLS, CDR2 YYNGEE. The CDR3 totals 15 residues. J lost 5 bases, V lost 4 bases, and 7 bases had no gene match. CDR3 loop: CASSWREGLDNEQFF. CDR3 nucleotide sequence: TGTGCCAGCAGCTGGCGGGAGGGCCTAGACAATGAGCAGTTCTTC. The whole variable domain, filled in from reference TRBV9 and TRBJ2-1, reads DSGVTQTPKHLITATGQRVTLRCSPRSGDLSVYWYQQSLDQGLQFLIQYYNGEERAKGNILERFSAQQFPDLHSELNLSSLELGDSALYFCASSWREGLDNEQFFGPGTRLTVL.

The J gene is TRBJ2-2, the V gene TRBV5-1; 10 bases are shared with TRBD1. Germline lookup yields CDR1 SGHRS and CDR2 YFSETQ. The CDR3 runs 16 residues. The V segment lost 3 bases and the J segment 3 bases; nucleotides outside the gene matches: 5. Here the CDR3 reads CASSSFGTGDTGELFF. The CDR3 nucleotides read TGCGCCAGCAGCTCTTTCGGGACAGGGGACACCGGGGAGCTGTTTTTT.

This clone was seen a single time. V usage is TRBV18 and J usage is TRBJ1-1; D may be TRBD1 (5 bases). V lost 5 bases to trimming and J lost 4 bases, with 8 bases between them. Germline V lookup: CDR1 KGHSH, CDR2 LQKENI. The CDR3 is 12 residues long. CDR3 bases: TGTGCCAGCTCAGATCAGGGCACTGAAGCTTTCTTT. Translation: CASSDQGTEAFF.

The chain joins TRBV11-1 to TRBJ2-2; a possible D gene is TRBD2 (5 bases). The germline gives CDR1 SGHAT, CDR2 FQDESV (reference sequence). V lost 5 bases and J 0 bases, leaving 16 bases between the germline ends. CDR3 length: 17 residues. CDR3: CASSTRVSASNTGELFF. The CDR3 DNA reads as TGTGCCAGCAGCACGCGGGTTAGCGCCTCGAACACCGGGGAGCTGTTTTTT. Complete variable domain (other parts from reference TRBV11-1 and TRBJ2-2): EAEVAQSPRYKITEKSQAVAFWCDPISGHATLYWYRQILGQGPELLVQFQDESVVDDSQLPKDRFSAERLKGVDSTLKIQPAELGDSAMYLCASSTRVSASNTGELFFGEGSRLTVL.

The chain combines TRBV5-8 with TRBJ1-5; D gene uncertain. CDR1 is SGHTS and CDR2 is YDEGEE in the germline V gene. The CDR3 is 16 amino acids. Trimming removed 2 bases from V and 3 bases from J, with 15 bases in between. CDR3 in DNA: TGTGCCAGCAGCTTAACCTTAGGAGGGCCCAATCAGCCCCAGCATTTT. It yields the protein CASSLTLGGPNQPQHF.

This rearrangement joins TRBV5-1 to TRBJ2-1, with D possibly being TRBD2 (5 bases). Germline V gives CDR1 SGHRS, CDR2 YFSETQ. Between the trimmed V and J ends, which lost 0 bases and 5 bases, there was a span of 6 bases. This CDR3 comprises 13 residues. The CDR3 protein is CASSLAGNNEQFF. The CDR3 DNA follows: TGCGCCAGCAGCTTGGCGGGAAACAATGAGCAGTTCTTC. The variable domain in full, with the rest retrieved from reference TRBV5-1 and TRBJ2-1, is KAGVTQTPRYLIKTRGQQVTLSCSPISGHRSVSWYQQTPGQGLQFLFEYFSETQRNKGNFPGRFSGRQFSNSRSEMNVSTLELGDSALYLCASSLAGNNEQFFGPGTRLTVL.

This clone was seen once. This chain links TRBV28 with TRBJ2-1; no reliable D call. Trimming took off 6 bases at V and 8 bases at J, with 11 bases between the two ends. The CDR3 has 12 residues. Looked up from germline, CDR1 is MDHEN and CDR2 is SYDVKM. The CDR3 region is CASRYSLHEQFF. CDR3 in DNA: TGTGCCAGCAGATATAGCTTACATGAGCAGTTCTTC. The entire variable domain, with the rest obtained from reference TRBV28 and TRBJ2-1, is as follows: DVKVTQSSRYLVKRTGEKVFLECVQDMDHENMFWYRQDPGLGLRLIYFSYDVKMKEKGDIPEGYSVSREKKERFSLILESASTNQTSMYLCASRYSLHEQFFGPGTRLTVL.

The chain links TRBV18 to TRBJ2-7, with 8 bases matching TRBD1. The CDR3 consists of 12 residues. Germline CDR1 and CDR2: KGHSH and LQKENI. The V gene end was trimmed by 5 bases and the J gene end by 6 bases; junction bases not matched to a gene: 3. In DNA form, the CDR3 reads TGTGCCAGCTCATCGGACAGGGCCGAGCAGTACTTC. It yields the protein CASSSDRAEQYF.

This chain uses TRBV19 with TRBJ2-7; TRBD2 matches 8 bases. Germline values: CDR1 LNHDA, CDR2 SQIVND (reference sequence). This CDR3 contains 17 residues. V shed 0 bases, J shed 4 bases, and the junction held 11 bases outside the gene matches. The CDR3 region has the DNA TGTGCCAGTAGTATAGATCCCTTCAGCGGGAGTACATACGAGCAGTACTTC. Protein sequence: CASSIDPFSGSTYEQYF.

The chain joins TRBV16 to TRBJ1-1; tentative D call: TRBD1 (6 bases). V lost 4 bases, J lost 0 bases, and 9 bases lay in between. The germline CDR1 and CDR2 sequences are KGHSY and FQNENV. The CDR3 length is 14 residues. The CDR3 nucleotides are TGTGCCAGCAGCCTTCAGGGGTTGAACACTGAAGCTTTCTTT. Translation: CASSLQGLNTEAFF.

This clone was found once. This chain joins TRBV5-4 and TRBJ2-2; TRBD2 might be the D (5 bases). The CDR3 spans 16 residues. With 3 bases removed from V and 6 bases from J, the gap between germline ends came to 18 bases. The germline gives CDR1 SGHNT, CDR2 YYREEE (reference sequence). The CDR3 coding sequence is TGTGCCAGCAGCTCCGGCGGCAGCGGTGGTCCCGGGGAGCTGTTTTTT. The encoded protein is CASSSGGSGGPGELFF.

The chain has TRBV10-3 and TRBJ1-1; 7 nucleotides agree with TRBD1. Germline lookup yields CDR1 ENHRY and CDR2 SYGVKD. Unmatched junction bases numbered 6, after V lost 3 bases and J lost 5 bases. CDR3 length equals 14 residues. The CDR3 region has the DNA TGTGCCATCAGTGATGAGTTGGGACAGACTGAAGCTTTCTTT. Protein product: CAISDELGQTEAFF.

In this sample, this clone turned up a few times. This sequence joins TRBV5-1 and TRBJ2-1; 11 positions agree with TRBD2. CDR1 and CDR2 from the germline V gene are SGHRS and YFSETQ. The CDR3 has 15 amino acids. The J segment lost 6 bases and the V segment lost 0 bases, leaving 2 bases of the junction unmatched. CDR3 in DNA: TGCGCCAGCAGCTTGGTACTAGCGGGGGTCAATGAGCAGTTCTTC. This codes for CASSLVLAGVNEQFF.

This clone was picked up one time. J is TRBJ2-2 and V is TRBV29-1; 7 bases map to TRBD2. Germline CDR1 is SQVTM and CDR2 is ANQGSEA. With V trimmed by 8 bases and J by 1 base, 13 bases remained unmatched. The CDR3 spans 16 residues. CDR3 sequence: CSFRVAGAVNTGELFF. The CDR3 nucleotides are TGCAGCTTCCGTGTGGCGGGAGCCGTGAACACCGGGGAGCTGTTTTTT.

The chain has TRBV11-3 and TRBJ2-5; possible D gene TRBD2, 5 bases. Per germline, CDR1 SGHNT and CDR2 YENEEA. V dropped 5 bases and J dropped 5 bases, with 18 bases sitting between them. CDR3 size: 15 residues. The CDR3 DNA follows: TGTGCCAGCAGCCTAGGGAATAGCGCCATGGAGACCCAGTACTTC. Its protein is CASSLGNSAMETQYF.

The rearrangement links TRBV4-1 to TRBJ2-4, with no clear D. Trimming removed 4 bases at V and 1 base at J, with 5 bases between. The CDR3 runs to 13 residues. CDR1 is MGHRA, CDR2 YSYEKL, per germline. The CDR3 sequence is CASSPRAKNIQYF. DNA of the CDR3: TGCGCCAGCAGCCCCCGGGCCAAAAACATTCAGTACTTC.

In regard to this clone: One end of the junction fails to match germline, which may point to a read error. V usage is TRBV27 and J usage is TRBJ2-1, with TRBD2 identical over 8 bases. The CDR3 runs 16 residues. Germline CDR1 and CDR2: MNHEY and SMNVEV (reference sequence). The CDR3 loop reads CAGSLLAGSSYNEQFF. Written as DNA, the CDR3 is TGTGCCGGCAGTTTATTAGCGGGGAGTTCTTACAATGAGCAGTTCTTC.

CDR3 protein: CACLPENYGYTF. The CDR3 bases are TGTGCCTGTCTTCCCGAGAACTATGGCTACACCTTC. The chain carries TRBV30 and TRBJ1-2; no reliable D call. Trimming took 6 bases from V and 2 from J, leaving 10 bases between them. The CDR3 has 12 residues. Germline loops: CDR1 GTSNPN, CDR2 SVGIG (reference sequence).

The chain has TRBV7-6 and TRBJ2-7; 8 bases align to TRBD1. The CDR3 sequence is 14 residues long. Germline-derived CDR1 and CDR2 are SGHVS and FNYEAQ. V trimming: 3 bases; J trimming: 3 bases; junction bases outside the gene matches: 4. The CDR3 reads CASSLGQVNYEQYF. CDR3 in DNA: TGTGCCAGCAGCTTGGGACAGGTCAACTACGAGCAGTACTTC.

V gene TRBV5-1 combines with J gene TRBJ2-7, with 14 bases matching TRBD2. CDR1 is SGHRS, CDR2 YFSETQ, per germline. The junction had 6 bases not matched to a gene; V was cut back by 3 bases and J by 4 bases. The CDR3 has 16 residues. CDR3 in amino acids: CASSSGLAGGLYEQYF. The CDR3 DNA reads TGCGCCAGCAGCTCTGGACTAGCGGGAGGATTATACGAGCAGTACTTC.

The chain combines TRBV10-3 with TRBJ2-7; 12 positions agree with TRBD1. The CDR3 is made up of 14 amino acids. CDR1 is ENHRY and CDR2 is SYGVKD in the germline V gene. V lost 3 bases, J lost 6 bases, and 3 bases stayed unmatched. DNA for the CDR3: TGTGCCATCAGTGATGGGACAGGGGGCCGCGAGCAGTACTTC. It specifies CAISDGTGGREQYF.

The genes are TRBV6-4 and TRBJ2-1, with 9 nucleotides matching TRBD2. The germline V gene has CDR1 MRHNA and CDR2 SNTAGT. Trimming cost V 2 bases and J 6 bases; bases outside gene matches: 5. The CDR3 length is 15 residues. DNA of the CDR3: TGTGCCAGCAGTGACATTGCGGGAGGGGTCAATGAGCAGTTCTTC. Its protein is CASSDIAGGVNEQFF.